This T cell receptor beta chain was profiled in a study of cytomegalovirus exposure and HLA in healthy donors. Findings of the study overall: Relative to the roughly 640-donor mean, N-insertions were reportedly fewer in an Asian-associated ancestry cluster in a later analysis. Follow-up analysis found HLA locus-dependent TCR association rates, highest for DRB1 and lowest for HLA-C.

The PCR made use of 60 Vbeta and 13 Jbeta primers. Method: immunoSEQ multiplex PCR; TCRdb's copy keeps in-frame clones and lacks some. The sample records roughly 97,000 clones, around four fifths being singletons. Worth noting for this clone: Antigen unknown.

Germline CDR1 reads MDHEN; CDR2 reads SYDVKM. The V gene end was trimmed by 3 bases and the J gene end by 0 bases; junction bases not matched to a gene: 2. This CDR3 region has 15 residues. This clonotype was sampled from a woman between 40 and 55 years old in good health and CMV-seronegative. This chain connects TRBV28 to TRBJ2-1, with 7 nucleotides matching TRBD2. The sample comprised PBMCs. CDR3 nucleotides: TGTGCCAGCAGTTTCGGGGGGAACTCCTACAATGAGCAGTTCTTC. As protein: CASSFGGNSYNEQFF.